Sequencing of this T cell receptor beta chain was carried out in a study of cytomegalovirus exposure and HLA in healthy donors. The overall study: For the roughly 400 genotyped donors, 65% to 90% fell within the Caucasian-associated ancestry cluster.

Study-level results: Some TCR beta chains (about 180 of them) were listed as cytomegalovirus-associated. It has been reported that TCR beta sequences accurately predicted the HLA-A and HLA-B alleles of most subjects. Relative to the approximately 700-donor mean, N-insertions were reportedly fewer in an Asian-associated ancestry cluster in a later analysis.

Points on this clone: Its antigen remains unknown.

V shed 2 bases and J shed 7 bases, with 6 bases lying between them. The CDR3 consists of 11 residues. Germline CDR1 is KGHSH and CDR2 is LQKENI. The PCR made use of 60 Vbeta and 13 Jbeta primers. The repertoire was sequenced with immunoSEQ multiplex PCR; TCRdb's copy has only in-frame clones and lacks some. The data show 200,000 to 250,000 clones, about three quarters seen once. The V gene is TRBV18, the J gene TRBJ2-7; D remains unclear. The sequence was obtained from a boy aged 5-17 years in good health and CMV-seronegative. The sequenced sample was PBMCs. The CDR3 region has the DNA TGTGCCAGCTCACCAAACGCGGAGCAGTACTTC. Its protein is CASSPNAEQYF. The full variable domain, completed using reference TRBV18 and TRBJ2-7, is NAGVMQNPRHLVRRRGQEARLRCSPMKGHSHVYWYRQLPEEGLKFMVYLQKENIIDESGMPKERFSAEFPKEGPSILRIQQVVRGDSAAYFCASSPNAEQYFGPGTRLTVT.